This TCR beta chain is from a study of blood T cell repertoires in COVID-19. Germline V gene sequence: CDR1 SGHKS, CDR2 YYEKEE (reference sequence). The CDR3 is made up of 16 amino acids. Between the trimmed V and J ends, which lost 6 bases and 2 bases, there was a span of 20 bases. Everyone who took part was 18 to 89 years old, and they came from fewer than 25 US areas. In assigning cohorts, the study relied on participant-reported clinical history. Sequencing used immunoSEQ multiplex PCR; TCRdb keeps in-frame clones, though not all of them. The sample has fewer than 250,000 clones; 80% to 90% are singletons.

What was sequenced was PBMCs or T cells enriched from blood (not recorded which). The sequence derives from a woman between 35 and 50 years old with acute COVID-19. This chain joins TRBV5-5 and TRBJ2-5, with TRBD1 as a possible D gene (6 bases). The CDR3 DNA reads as TGTGCCAGCAACACTCGGCTGACAGGCGGACAAGAGACCCAGTACTTC. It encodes CASNTRLTGGQETQYF.